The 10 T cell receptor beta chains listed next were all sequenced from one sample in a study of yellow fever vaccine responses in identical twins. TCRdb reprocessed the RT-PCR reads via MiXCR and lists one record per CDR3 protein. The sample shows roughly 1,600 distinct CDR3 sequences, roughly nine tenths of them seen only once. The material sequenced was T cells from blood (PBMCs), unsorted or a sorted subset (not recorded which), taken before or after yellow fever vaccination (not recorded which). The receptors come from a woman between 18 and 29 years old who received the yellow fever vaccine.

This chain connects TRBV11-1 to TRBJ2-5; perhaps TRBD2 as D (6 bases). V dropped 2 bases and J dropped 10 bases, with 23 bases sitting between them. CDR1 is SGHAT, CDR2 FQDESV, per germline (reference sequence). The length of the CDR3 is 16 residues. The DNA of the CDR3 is TGTGCCAGCAGCTTACATACCGGCCACCTCCCGGGGGACCAGTACTTC. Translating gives CASSLHTGHLPGDQYF. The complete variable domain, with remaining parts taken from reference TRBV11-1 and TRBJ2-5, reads EAEVAQSPRYKITEKSQAVAFWCDPISGHATLYWYRQILGQGPELLVQFQDESVVDDSQLPKDRFSAERLKGVDSTLKIQPAELGDSAMYLCASSLHTGHLPGDQYFGPGTRLLVL.

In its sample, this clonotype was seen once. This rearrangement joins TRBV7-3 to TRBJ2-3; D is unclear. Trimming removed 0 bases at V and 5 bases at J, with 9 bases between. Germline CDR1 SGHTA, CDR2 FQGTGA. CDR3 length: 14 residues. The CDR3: CASSLTPSIDTQYF. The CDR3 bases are TGTGCCAGCAGCTTAACTCCCTCCATAGATACGCAGTATTTT.

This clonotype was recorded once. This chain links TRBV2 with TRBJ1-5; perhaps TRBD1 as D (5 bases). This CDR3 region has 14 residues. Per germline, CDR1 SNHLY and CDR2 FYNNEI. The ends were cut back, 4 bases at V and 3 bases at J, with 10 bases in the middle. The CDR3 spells CASSGDGYNQPQHF. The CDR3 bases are TGTGCCAGCAGTGGGGACGGTTACAATCAGCCCCAGCATTTT.

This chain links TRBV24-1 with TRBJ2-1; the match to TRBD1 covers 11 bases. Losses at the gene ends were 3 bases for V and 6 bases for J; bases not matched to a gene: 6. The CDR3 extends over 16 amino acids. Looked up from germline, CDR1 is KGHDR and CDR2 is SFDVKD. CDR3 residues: CATSDPGQGVGNEQFF. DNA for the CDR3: TGTGCCACCAGTGATCCGGGACAGGGGGTTGGCAATGAGCAGTTCTTC.

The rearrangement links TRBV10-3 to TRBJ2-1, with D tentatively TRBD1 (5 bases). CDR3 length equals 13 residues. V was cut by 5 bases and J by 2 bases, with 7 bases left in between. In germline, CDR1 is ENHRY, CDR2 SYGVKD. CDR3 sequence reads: CAISPTAYNEQFF. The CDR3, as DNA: TGTGCCATCAGTCCGACAGCCTACAATGAGCAGTTCTTC.

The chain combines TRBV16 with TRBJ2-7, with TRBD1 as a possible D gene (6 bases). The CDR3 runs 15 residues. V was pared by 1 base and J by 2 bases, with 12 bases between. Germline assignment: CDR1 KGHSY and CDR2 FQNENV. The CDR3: CASSQLGDKTYEQYF. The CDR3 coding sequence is TGTGCCAGCAGCCAATTAGGGGACAAAACCTACGAGCAGTACTTC. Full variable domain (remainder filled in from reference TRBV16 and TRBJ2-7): GEEVAQTPKHLVRGEGQKAKLYCAPIKGHSYVFWYQQVLKNEFKFLISFQNENVFDETGMPKERFSAKCLPNSPCSLEIQATKLEDSAVYFCASSQLGDKTYEQYFGPGTRLTVT.

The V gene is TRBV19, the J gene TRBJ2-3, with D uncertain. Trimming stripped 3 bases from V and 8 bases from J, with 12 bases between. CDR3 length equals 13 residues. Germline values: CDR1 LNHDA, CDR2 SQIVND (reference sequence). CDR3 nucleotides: TGTGCCAGTAGTATGGGATGGAGTGGTACGCAGTATTTT. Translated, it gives CASSMGWSGTQYF.

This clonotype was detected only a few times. The CDR3 reads CASRKLRGHEQYF. The DNA for the CDR3 is TGTGCCAGCAGAAAGCTAAGGGGGCACGAGCAGTACTTC. The genes are TRBV11-3 and TRBJ2-7, with 7 bases identical to TRBD1. The junction had 7 bases not matched to a gene; V was cut back by 6 bases and J by 5 bases. The CDR3 sequence is 13 residues long. From germline, CDR1 is SGHNT and CDR2 YENEEA.

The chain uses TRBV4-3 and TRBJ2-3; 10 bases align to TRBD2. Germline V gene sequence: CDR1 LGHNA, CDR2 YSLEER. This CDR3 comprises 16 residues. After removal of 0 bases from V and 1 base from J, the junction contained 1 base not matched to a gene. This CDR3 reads CASSQDLAGGTDTQYF. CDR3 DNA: TGCGCCAGCAGCCAAGATCTAGCGGGGGGCACAGATACGCAGTATTTT.

The CDR3 region has the DNA TGCGCCAGCAAGTTGGGATCGAACACTGAAGCTTTCTTT. It encodes CASKLGSNTEAFF. This chain joins TRBV4-1 and TRBJ1-1; no clear D. The V gene lost 7 bases and the J gene lost 1 base, with 10 bases spanning the gap. This CDR3 contains 13 residues. Germline V lookup: CDR1 MGHRA, CDR2 YSYEKL.